This T cell receptor beta chain was profiled in a study of cytotoxic CD8 clonotypes in ibrutinib-treated CLL. Sequencing was performed with immunoSEQ multiplex PCR; in TCRdb, only in-frame clones are kept and a portion is missing. The repertoire includes 130,000 or so clones, 80% to 90% of them detected once, and roughly 1.9% sits in the top ten. The CDR3 contains 10 residues. V gave up 5 bases and J gave up 13 bases, with 12 bases separating them. Germline V CDR1 and CDR2: DFQATT, SNEGSKA (reference sequence). The sample consisted of PBMCs, taken after 24 months of ibrutinib treatment. The chain uses TRBV20-1 and TRBJ2-1; D not certain. This TCR was recovered from a human donor with chronic lymphocytic leukemia. CDR3 nucleotide sequence: TGCAGTGCTTCTTCTGACCCCCAGTTCTTC. Translation: CSASSDPQFF.